This T cell receptor beta chain derives from a study of radiation and T cells in renal cell carcinoma. TCRdb's table, derived via immunoSEQ multiplex PCR, lists solely in-frame clones and lacks some. Of around 170,000 clones detected, about 87% appear once; the ten largest clones hold around 11%. General study results and limits: Top tumor clonotypes rose in blood 2 weeks post-radiation, then contracted. Pretreatment tumor biopsies were lacking, so baseline clonotypes are unknown.

In the case of this clone: The antigen remains undetermined.

Described time point: blood 4 weeks post-SBRT, at nephrectomy. The treatment: 15 Gy SBRT to primary tumor, nephrectomy 4 weeks later. Nephrectomy followed 15 Gy stereotactic body radiation by 4 weeks. Germline V gene lookup returns CDR1 KGHSH and CDR2 LQKENI. This CDR3 region has 15 residues. V lost 0 bases, J lost 4 bases, and 10 bases lay in between. The origin of this receptor is a woman in her fifties or sixties with renal cell carcinoma. This material consisted of blood, taken from a patient whose treatment included radiotherapy and nephrectomy. The chain joins TRBV18 to TRBJ1-3; no firm D call. CDR3 DNA: TGTGCCAGCTCACCACCGTTTCCACTCGGAAACACCATATATTTT. As protein: CASSPPFPLGNTIYF.